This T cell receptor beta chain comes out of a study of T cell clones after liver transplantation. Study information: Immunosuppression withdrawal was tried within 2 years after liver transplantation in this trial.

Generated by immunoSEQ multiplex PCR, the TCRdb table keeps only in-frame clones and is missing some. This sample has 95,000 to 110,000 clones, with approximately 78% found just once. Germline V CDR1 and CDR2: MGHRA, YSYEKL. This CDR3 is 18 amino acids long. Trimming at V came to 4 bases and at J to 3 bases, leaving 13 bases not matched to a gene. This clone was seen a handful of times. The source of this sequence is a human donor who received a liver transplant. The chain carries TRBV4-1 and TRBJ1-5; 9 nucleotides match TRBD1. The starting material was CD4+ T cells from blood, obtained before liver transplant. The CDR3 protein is CASSPQTGGVGNNQPQHF. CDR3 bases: TGCGCCAGCAGCCCCCAGACAGGGGGGGTCGGTAACAATCAGCCCCAGCATTTT.